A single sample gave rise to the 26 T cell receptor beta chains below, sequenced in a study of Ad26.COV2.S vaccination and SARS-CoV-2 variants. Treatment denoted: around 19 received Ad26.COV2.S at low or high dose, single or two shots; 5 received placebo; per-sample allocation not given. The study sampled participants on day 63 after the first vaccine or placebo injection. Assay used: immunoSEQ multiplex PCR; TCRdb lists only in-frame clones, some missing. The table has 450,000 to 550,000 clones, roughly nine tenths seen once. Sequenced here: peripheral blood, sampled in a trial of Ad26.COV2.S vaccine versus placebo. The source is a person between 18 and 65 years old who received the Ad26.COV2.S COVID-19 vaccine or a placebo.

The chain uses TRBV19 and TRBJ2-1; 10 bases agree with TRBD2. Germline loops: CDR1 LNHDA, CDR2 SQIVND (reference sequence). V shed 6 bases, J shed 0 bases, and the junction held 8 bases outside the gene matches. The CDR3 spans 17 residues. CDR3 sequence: CASSLQAGGYSYNEQFF. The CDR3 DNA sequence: TGTGCCAGTAGCCTCCAAGCGGGAGGGTACTCCTACAATGAGCAGTTCTTC.

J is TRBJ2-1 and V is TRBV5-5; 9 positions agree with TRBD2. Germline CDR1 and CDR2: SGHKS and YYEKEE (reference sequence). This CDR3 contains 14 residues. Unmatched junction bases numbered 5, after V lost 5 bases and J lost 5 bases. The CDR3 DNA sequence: TGTGCCAGCAGTTGGAGACTAGCGGACAATGAGCAGTTCTTC. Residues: CASSWRLADNEQFF.

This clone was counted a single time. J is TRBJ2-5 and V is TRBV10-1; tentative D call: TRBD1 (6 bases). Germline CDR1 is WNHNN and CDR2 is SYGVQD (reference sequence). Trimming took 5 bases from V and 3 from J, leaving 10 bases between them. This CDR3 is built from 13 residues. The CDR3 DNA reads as TGCGCCAGCAGTACAGGGCTAGAAGAGACCCAGTACTTC. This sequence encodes CASSTGLEETQYF.

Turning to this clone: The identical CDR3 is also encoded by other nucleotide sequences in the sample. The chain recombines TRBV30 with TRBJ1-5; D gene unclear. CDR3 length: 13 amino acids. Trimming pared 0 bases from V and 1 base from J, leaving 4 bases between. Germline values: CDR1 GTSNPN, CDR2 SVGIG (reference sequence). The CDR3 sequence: CAWSVRSNQPQHF. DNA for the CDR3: TGTGCCTGGAGTGTACGCAGCAATCAGCCCCAGCATTTT.

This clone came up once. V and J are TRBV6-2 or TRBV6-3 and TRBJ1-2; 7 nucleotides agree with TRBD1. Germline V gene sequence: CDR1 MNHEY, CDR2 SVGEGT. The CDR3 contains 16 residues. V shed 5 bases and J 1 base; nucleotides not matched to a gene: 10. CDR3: CASSTTLDRYNYGYTF. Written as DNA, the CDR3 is TGTGCCAGCAGTACAACTCTGGACAGGTATAACTATGGCTACACCTTC.

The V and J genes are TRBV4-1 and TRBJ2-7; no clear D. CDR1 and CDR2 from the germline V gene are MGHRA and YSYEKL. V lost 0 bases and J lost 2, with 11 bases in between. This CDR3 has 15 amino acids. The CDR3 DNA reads TGCGCCAGCAGCCAAGAAGGTGGTTCTACCTACGAGCAGTACTTC. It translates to CASSQEGGSTYEQYF.

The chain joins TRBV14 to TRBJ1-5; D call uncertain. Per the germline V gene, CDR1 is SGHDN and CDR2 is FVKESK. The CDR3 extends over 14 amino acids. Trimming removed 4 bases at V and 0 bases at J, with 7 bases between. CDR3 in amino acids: CASSRSNSNQPQHF. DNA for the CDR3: TGTGCCAGCAGCCGTTCAAATAGCAATCAGCCCCAGCATTTT.

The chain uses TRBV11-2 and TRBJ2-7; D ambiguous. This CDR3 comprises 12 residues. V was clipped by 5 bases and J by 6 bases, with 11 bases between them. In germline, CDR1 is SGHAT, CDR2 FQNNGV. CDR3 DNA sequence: TGTGCCAGCAGCCCCCGGATGGGCGAGCAGTACTTC. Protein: CASSPRMGEQYF.

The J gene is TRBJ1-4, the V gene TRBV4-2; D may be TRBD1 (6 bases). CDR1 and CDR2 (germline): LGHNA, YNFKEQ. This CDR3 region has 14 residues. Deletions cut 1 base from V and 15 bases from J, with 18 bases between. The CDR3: CASSQAGGPIEVFF. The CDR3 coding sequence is TGTGCCAGCAGCCAAGCGGGGGGGCCAATCGAAGTGTTTTTT.

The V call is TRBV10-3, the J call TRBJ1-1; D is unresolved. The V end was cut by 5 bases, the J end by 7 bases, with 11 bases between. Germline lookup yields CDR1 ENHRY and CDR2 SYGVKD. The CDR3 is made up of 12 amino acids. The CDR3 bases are TGTGCCATCAGTCTGGAGACCCGTGAAGCTTTCTTT. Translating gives CAISLETREAFF.

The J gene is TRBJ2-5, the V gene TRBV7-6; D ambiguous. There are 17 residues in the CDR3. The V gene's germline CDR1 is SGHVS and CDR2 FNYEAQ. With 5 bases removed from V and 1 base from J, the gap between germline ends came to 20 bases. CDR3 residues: CASSRNLATAFQETQYF. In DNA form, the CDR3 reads TGTGCCAGCAGCCGGAATTTGGCTACGGCGTTCCAAGAGACCCAGTACTTC. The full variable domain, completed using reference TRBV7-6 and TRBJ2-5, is GAGVSQSPRYKVTKRGQDVALRCDPISGHVSLYWYRQALGQGPEFLTYFNYEAQQDKSGLPNDRFSAERPEGSISTLTIQRTEQRDSAMYRCASSRNLATAFQETQYFGPGTRLLVL.

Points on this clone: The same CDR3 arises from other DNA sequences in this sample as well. DNA of the CDR3: TGTGCCAGCAGCTTAACTTCCAACACTGAAGCTTTCTTT. As protein: CASSLTSNTEAFF. V gene TRBV7-3 combines with J gene TRBJ1-1, with D unclear. This CDR3 contains 13 residues. Germline V CDR1 and CDR2: SGHTA, FQGTGA. V dropped 0 bases and J dropped 2 bases, with 4 bases sitting between them.

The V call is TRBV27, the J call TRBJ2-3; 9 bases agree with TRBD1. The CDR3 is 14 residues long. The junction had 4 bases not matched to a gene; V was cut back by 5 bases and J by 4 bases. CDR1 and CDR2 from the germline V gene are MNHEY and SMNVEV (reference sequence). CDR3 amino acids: CASSPTGGADTQYF. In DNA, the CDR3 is TGTGCCAGCAGTCCAACAGGGGGCGCAGATACGCAGTATTTT.

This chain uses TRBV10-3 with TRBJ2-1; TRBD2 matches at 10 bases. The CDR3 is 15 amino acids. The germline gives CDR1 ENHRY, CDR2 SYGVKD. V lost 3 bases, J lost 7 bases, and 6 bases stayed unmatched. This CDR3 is CAISDASGSMNEQFF. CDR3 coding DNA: TGTGCCATCAGTGATGCTAGCGGGAGTATGAATGAGCAGTTCTTC.

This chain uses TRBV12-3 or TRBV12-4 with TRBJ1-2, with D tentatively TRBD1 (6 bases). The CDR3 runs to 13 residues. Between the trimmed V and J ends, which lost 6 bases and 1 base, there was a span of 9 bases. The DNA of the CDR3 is TGTGCCAGCAGAGGACAGCTTAACTATGGCTACACCTTC. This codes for CASRGQLNYGYTF.

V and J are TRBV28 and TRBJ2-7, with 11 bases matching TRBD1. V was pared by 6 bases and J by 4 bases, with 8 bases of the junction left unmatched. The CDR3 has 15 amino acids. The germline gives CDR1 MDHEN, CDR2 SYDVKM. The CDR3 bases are TGTGCCAGCAGGGTTGGACAGGGGGCTCGTTACGAGCAGTACTTC. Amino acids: CASRVGQGARYEQYF.

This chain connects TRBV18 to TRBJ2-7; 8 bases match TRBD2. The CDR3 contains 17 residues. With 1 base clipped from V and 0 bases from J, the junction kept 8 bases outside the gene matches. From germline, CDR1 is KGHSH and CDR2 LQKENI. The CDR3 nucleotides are TGTGCCAGCTCACCACAGTCTACTAGCGGAGGCTCCTACGAGCAGTACTTC. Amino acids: CASSPQSTSGGSYEQYF.

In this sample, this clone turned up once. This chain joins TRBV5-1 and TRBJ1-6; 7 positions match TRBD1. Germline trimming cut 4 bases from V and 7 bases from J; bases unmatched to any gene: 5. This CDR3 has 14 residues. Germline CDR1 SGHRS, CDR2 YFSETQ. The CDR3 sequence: CASSQDRENSPLHF. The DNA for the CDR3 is TGCGCCAGCAGCCAAGACAGGGAGAATTCACCCCTCCACTTT.

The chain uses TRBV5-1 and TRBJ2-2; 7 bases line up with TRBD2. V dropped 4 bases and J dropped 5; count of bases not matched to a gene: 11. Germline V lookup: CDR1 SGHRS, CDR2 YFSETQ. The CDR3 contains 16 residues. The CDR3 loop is CASSLPRDYLTGELFF. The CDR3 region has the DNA TGCGCCAGCAGCCTACCGCGGGACTACCTTACCGGGGAGCTGTTTTTT.

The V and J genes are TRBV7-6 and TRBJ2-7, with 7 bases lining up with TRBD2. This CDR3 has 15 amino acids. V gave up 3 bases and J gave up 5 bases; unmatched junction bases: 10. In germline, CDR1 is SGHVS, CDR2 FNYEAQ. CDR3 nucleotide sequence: TGTGCCAGCAGCTTGGGTCCGGGCCGGGGGGACGAGCAGTACTTC. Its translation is CASSLGPGRGDEQYF.

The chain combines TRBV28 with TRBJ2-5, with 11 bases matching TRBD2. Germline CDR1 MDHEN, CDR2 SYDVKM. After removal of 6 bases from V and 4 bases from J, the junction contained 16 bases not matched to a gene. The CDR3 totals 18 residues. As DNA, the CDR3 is TGTGCCAGCAGCGACCCGCTCTTGGGACTAGCGGAGAGAGAGACCCAGTACTTC. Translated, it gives CASSDPLLGLAERETQYF.

The CDR3 bases are TGTGCCAGCAGCTTGTCGGGCAACACCGGGGAGCTGTTTTTT. Translation gives CASSLSGNTGELFF. The chain has TRBV5-8 and TRBJ2-2; no definite D call. The CDR3 covers 14 residues. V was trimmed by 1 base and J by 2 bases, leaving 6 bases between them. From germline, CDR1 is SGHTS and CDR2 YDEGEE.

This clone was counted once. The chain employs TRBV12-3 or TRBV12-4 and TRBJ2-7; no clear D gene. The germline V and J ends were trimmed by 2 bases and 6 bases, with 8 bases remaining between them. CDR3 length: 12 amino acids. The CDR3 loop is CASSLLGSEQYF. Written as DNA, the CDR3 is TGTGCCAGCAGTTTACTCGGTTCCGAGCAGTACTTC.

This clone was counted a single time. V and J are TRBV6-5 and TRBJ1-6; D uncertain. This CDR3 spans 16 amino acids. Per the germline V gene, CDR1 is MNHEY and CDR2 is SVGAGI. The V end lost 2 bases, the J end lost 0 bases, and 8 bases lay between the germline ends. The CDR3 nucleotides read TGTGCCAGCAGTTACAGGGAGAGCTCCTATAATTCACCCCTCCACTTT. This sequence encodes CASSYRESSYNSPLHF.

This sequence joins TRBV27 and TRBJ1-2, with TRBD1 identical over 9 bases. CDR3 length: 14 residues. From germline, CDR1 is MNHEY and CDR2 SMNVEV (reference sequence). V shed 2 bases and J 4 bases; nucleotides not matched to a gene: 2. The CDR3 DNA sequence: TGTGCCAGCAGTTTAACAGGGGGCGTCTATGGCTACACCTTC. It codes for CASSLTGGVYGYTF.

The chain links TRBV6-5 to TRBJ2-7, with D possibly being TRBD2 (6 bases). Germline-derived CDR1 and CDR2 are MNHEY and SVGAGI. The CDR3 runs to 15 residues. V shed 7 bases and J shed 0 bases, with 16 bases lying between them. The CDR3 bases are TGTGCCAGCATTTCCGACGGGAGAAGCTCCTACGAGCAGTACTTC. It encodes CASISDGRSSYEQYF.